Each of the 7 T cell receptor beta chains below was sequenced from the same sample in a study of cytomegalovirus exposure and HLA in healthy donors. Generated by immunoSEQ multiplex PCR, the TCRdb table keeps only in-frame clones and is missing some. The data show about 280,000 clones, with around 87% seen just once and roughly 1% held by the top ten. Input material: PBMCs. Source of these receptors: a woman between 18 and 29 years old in good health and CMV-seronegative.

This sequence joins TRBV5-8 and TRBJ1-1; 10 bases line up with TRBD1. This CDR3 is built from 19 residues. Germline CDR1 reads SGHTS; CDR2 reads YDEGEE. After removal of 1 base from V and 2 bases from J, the junction contained 14 bases not matched to a gene. CDR3 sequence reads: CASSLRPGQGNIFNTEAFF. CDR3 bases: TGTGCCAGCAGCTTGCGCCCGGGACAGGGGAACATTTTCAACACTGAAGCTTTCTTT.

The rearrangement links TRBV6-6 to TRBJ1-5; TRBD1 agrees at 8 bases. Germline CDR1 reads MNHNY; CDR2 reads SVGAGI (reference sequence). CDR3 length equals 14 residues. V was pared by 10 bases and J by 0 bases, with 5 bases of the junction left unmatched. The CDR3 spells CATNDRGSNQPQHF. In DNA form, the CDR3 reads TGTGCCACCAACGACAGGGGTAGCAATCAGCCCCAGCATTTT.

The gene calls are TRBV6-1 and TRBJ2-2, with D unclear. Trimming took off 6 bases at V and 6 bases at J, with 14 bases between the two ends. Per the germline V gene, CDR1 is MNHNS and CDR2 is SASEGT. The CDR3 has 14 residues. The CDR3 region is CASSPERGSGELFF. CDR3 nucleotides: TGTGCCAGCAGCCCCGAACGAGGATCCGGGGAGCTGTTTTTT.

The rearrangement uses TRBV4-2 and TRBJ1-2; 11 bases map to TRBD1. The CDR3 loop spans 16 amino acids. With V trimmed by 2 bases and J by 5 bases, 7 bases remained unmatched. Germline CDR1 reads LGHNA; CDR2 reads YNFKEQ. CDR3 protein: CASSQQSGTGGYGYTF. For the CDR3, the DNA is TGTGCCAGCAGCCAACAATCCGGGACAGGGGGATATGGCTACACCTTC.

This sequence joins TRBV27 and TRBJ2-7; 8 bases are shared with TRBD2. The germline gives CDR1 MNHEY, CDR2 SMNVEV (reference sequence). The junction had 2 bases not matched to a gene; V was cut back by 5 bases and J by 2 bases. This CDR3 has 13 amino acids. The CDR3 sequence is CASSTSGPYEQYF. CDR3 nucleotides: TGTGCCAGCAGTACTAGCGGACCCTACGAGCAGTACTTC.

The sample holds one count of this clone. This chain connects TRBV7-9 to TRBJ2-3; TRBD2 might be the D (5 bases). This CDR3 spans 15 amino acids. CDR1 and CDR2 from the germline V gene are SEHNR and FQNEAQ (reference sequence). V was clipped by 5 bases and J by 3 bases, with 15 bases between them. CDR3 coding DNA: TGTGCCAGCAGCCCCCTGCTAGCTGCTACAGATACGCAGTATTTT. It is translated as CASSPLLAATDTQYF.

V gene TRBV10-1 combines with J gene TRBJ2-2; TRBD2 matches at 10 bases. Germline V gene data show CDR1 as WNHNN and CDR2 as SYGVQD (reference sequence). The CDR3 is 16 residues long. Trimming at V came to 4 bases and at J to 5 bases, leaving 7 bases not matched to a gene. CDR3 sequence (DNA): TGCGCCAGCAGTGTACTAGCGGGATTCGGAACCGGGGAGCTGTTTTTT. Translation gives CASSVLAGFGTGELFF.